This TCR beta chain is drawn from a study of cytomegalovirus exposure and HLA in healthy donors. The overall study: From HLA-typed donors, an early data release held some 80 million unique TCRs. Study-level results: The study flagged some 170 TCR beta chains as cytomegalovirus-associated.

V dropped 2 bases and J dropped 3 bases, with 14 bases sitting between them. In germline, CDR1 is SGHTA, CDR2 FQGNSA. The CDR3 loop spans 15 amino acids. PCR was performed using 60 Vbeta and 13 Jbeta primers. Repertoires were generated with immunoSEQ multiplex PCR, while TCRdb's copy carries only in-frame clones and drops some. This table holds 150,000 to 200,000 clones, under 80% found once. About this clone itself: Antigen: not known.

Sequencing used PBMCs. The chain uses TRBV7-2 and TRBJ2-7, with D possibly TRBD2 on 7 matching bases. The TCR comes from a female donor in good health and CMV-seronegative. The CDR3 region is CASSLRGAPNYEQYF. In DNA form, the CDR3 reads TGTGCCAGCAGCTTACGGGGGGCCCCAAACTACGAGCAGTACTTC.